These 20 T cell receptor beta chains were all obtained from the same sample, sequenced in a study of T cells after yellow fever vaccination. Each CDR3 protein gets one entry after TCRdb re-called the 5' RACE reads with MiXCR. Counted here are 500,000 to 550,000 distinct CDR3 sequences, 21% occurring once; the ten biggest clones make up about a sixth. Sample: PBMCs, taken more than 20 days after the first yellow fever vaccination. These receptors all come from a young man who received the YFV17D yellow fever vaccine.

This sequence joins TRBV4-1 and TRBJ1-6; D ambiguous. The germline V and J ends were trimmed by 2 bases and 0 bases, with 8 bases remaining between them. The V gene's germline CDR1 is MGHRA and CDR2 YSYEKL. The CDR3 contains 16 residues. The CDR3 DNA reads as TGCGCCAGCAGCCAACGACGGGGCTCCTATAATTCACCCCTCCACTTT. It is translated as CASSQRRGSYNSPLHF.

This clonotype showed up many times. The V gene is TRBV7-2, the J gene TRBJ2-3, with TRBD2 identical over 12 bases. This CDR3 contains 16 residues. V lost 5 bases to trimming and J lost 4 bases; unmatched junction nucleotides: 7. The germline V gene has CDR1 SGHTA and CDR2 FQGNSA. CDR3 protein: CASSRTSSGGADTQYF. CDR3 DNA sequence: TGTGCCAGCAGCCGGACCTCTAGCGGGGGGGCAGATACGCAGTATTTT.

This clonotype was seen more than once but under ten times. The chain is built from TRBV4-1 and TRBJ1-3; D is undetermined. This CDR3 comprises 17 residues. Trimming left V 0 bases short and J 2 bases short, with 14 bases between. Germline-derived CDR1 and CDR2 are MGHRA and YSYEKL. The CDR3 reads CASSQEWSERPGNTIYF. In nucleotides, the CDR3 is TGCGCCAGCAGCCAAGAATGGAGCGAAAGGCCTGGAAACACCATATATTTT.

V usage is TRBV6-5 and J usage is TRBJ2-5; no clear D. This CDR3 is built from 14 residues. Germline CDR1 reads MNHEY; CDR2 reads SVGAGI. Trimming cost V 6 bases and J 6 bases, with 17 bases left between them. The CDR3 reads CASRYRPSMQTQYF. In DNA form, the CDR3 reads TGTGCCAGCAGGTATCGACCATCGATGCAGACCCAGTACTTC.

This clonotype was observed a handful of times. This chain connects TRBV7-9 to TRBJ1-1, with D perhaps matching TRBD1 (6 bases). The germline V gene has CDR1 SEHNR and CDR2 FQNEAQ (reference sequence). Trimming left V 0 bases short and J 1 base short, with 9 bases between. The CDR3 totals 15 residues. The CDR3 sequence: CASSLANRENTEAFF. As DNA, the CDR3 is TGTGCCAGCAGCTTAGCGAACAGGGAGAACACTGAAGCTTTCTTT.

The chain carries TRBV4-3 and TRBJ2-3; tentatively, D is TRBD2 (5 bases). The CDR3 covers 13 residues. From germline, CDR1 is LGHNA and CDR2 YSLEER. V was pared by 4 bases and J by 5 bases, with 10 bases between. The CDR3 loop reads CASSRAEGDTQYF. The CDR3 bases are TGCGCCAGCAGCCGAGCCGAGGGAGATACGCAGTATTTT.

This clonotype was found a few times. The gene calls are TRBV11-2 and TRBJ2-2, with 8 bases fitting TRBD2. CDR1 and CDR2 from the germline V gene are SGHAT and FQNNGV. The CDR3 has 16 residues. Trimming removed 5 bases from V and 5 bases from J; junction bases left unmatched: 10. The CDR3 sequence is CASSPGGAGETGELFF. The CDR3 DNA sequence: TGTGCCAGCAGCCCCGGGGGAGCGGGGGAAACCGGGGAGCTGTTTTTT. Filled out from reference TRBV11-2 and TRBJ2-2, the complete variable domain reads EAGVAQSPRYKIIEKRQSVAFWCNPISGHATLYWYQQILGQGPKLLIQFQNNGVVDDSQLPKDRFSAERLKGVDSTLKIQPAKLEDSAVYLCASSPGGAGETGELFFGEGSRLTVL.

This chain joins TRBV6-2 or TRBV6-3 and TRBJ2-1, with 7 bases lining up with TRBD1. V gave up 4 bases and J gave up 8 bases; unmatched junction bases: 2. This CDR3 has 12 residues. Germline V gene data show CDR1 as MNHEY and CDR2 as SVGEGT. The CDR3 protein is CASSSGQYEQFF. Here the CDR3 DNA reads TGTGCCAGCAGTTCGGGACAGTATGAGCAGTTCTTC.

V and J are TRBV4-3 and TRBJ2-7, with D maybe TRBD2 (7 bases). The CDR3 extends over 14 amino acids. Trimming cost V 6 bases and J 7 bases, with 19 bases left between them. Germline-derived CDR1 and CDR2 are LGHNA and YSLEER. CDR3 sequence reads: CASRRSAGAKEQYF. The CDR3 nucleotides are TGCGCCAGCAGGAGAAGTGCGGGGGCCAAGGAGCAGTACTTC.

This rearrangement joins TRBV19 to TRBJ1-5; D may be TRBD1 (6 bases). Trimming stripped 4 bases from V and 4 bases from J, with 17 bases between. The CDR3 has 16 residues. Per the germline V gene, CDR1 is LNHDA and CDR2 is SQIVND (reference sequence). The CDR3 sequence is CASSTRSGGWNQPQHF. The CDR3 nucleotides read TGTGCCAGTAGTACTCGCTCGGGGGGCTGGAATCAGCCCCAGCATTTT.

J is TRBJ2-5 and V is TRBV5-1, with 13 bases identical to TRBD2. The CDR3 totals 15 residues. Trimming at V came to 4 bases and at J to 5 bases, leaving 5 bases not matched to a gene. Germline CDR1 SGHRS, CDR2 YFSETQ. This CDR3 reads CASSIGLAGDETQYF. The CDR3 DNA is TGCGCCAGCAGCATCGGACTAGCGGGGGATGAGACCCAGTACTTC.

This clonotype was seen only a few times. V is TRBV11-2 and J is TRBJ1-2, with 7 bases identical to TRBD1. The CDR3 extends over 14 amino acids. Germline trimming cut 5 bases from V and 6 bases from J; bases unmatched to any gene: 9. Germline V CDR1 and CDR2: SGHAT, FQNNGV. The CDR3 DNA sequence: TGTGCCAGCAGCCAGGGGGACCTCGGGGATGGCTACACCTTC. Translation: CASSQGDLGDGYTF.

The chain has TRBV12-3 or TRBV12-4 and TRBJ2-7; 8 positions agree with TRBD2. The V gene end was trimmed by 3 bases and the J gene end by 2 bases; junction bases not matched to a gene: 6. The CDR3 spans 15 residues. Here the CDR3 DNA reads TGTGCCAGCAGTTTGCGGGGGGCTGGTGCCTACGAGCAGTACTTC. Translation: CASSLRGAGAYEQYF.

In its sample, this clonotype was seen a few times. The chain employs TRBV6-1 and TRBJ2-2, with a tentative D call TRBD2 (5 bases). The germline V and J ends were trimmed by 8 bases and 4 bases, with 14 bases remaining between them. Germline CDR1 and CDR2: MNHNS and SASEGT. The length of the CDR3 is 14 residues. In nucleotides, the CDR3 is TGTGCCAGCGGGGAGATGGGAAGCACCGGGGAGCTGTTTTTT. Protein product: CASGEMGSTGELFF.

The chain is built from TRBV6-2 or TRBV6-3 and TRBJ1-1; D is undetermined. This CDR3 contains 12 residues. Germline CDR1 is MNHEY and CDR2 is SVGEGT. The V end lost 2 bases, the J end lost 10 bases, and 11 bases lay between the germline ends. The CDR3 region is CASSYGNDPAFF. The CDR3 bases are TGTGCCAGCAGTTACGGGAATGACCCAGCTTTCTTT.

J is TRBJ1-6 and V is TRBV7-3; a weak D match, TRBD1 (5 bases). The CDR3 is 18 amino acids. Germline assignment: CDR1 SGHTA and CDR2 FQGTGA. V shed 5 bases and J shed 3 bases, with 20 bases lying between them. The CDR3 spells CASSLYPRVLVYNSPLHF. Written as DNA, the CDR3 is TGTGCCAGCAGCCTATACCCCAGGGTACTAGTCTATAATTCACCCCTCCACTTT. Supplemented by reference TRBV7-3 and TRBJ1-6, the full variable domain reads GAGVSQTPSNKVTEKGKYVELRCDPISGHTALYWYRQSLGQGPEFLIYFQGTGAADDSGLPNDRFFAVRPEGSVSTLKIQRTERGDSAVYLCASSLYPRVLVYNSPLHFGNGTRLTVT.

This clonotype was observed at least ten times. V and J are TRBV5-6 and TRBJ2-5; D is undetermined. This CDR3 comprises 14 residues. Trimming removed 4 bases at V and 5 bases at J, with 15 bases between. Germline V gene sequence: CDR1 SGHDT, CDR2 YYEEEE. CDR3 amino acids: CASSPPGVRETQYF. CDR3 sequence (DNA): TGTGCCAGCAGCCCCCCAGGTGTCCGGGAGACCCAGTACTTC.

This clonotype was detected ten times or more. The CDR3 loop is CASRENRNTDTQYF. In DNA form, the CDR3 reads TGCGCCAGCAGGGAGAACAGGAACACAGATACGCAGTATTTT. The gene calls are TRBV5-1 and TRBJ2-3, with a tentative D call TRBD1 (5 bases). The CDR3 contains 14 residues. Deletions cut 5 bases from V and 2 bases from J, with 12 bases between. From germline, CDR1 is SGHRS and CDR2 YFSETQ. The full variable domain, its missing parts supplied by reference TRBV5-1 and TRBJ2-3, is KAGVTQTPRYLIKTRGQQVTLSCSPISGHRSVSWYQQTPGQGLQFLFEYFSETQRNKGNFPGRFSGRQFSNSRSEMNVSTLELGDSALYLCASRENRNTDTQYFGPGTRLTVL.

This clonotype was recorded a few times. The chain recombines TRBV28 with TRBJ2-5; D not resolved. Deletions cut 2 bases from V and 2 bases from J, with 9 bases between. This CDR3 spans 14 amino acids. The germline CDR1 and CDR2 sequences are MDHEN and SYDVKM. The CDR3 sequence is CASSLTPGQETQYF. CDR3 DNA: TGTGCCAGCAGTTTAACCCCAGGACAAGAGACCCAGTACTTC.

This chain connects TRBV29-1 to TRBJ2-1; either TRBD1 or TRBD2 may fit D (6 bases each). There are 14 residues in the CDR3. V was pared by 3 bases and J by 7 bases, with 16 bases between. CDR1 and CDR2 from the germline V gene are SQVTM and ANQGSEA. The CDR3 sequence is CSVDRGVRMNEQFF. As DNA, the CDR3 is TGCAGCGTTGATAGGGGGGTCCGGATGAATGAGCAGTTCTTC.